These T cell receptor beta chains were read from a single sample in a study of T-cell reconstitution after alpha-beta-depleted transplantation in children. TCRdb ran MiXCR on the PCR reads and lists one entry per CDR3 protein. The repertoire has 500,000 to 600,000 distinct CDR3 sequences, over 25% of them found once; the top ten carry around a third. The sample in question was PBMCs, obtained before TCRalphabeta/CD19-depleted stem cell transplant. These receptors came from a boy in the first two years of life with Wiskott-Aldrich syndrome, due to receive a stem cell transplant. Both conserved end residues are part of each CDR3.

TRBV6-1	TRBJ1-1	CASRYRVTEAFF
TRBV5-5	TRBJ2-1	CASSLYGTPEQFF
TRBV15	TRBJ2-1	CATSREPYPGQGNEQFF
TRBV7-2	TRBJ2-7	CASSLTTSGAYEQYF
TRBV2	TRBJ2-7	CASSTNLAGSSEQYF
TRBV7-2	TRBJ2-3	CASSSGLASTQYF
TRBV5-1	TRBJ2-1	CASSLLAGTYNEQFF
TRBV20-1	TRBJ1-4	CSARGQGHEKLFF
TRBV27	TRBJ2-7	CASRLAGGYGTSYEQYF
TRBV14	TRBJ2-1	CASSQASGRVGNEQFF
TRBV7-8	TRBJ1-1	CASSLGRTGRLSEAFF
TRBV9	TRBJ1-1	CASSGVTGGSF
TRBV5-1	TRBJ2-1	CASSLGRAPIIYNEQFF
TRBV13	TRBJ1-4	CASSSTEINEKLFF
TRBV5-1	TRBJ2-1	CASSLEPFSYNEQFF
TRBV29-1	TRBJ2-5	CSVWTLRETQYF
TRBV7-2	TRBJ2-5	CASSLSPLAGRETQYF
TRBV12-3/TRBV12-4	TRBJ2-7	CASSLYGYYEQYF
TRBV18	TRBJ2-6	CASSMGQGNPGANVLTF
TRBV5-5	TRBJ2-7	CASSVGLADSYEQYF
TRBV7-3	TRBJ2-1	CASSSPGTNEQFF
TRBV7-9	TRBJ2-5	CASSLEVKAQYF
TRBV5-6	TRBJ2-1	CASSLGLEAVPFF
TRBV7-6	TRBJ2-7	CASSSGIRDYSYEQYF
TRBV4-1	TRBJ2-2	CASSQAVLVTGELFF
TRBV5-1	TRBJ1-6	CASSLSQEYSPLHF
TRBV15	TRBJ2-7	CATSRVGLAGGEQYF
TRBV6-2/TRBV6-3	TRBJ2-5	CASSYSGTGSQETQYF
TRBV20-1	TRBJ2-4	CSARVVSSSGSYKNIQYF
TRBV3-1	TRBJ2-1	CASCHSGSYNEQFF
TRBV7-2	TRBJ1-2	CASSLVATGVRGYTF
TRBV12-3/TRBV12-4	TRBJ1-2	CASSYRDRPFGYTF
TRBV20-1	TRBJ1-5	CSASDRHQPQHF
TRBV5-1	TRBJ2-1	CASSLASGRRDEQFF
TRBV19	TRBJ2-5	CASGGTGGLETQYF
TRBV3-1	TRBJ2-1	CASSPRTSGRPPLAYNEQFF
TRBV30	TRBJ1-3	CAWSNTAEFGNTIYF
TRBV7-8	TRBJ1-5	CASSFGAGVRGSNQPQHF
TRBV12-3/TRBV12-4	TRBJ2-7	CASSRQAFYEQYF
TRBV5-1	TRBJ2-3	CASSCRDRGTDTQYF